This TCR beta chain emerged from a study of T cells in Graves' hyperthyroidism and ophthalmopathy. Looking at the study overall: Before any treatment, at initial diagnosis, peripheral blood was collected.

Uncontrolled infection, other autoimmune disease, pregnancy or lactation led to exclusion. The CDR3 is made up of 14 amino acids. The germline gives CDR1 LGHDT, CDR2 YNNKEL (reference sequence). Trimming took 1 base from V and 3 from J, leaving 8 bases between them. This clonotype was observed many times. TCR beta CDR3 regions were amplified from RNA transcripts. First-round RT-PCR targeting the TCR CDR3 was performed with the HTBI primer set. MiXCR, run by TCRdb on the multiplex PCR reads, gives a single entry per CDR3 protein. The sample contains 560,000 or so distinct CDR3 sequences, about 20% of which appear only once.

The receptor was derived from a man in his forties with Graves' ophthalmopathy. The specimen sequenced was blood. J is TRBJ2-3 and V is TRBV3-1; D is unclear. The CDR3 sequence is CASSQGSDTDTQYF. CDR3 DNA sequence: TGTGCCAGCAGCCAAGGGTCGGATACAGATACGCAGTATTTT.